A selection of T cell receptor beta chains follows, all from one sample in a study of blood T cell repertoires in COVID-19. The assay was immunoSEQ multiplex PCR, and TCRdb's table has in-frame clones only and misses some. The sample yields about 120,000 clones, approximately 87% seen once. The sample taken for sequencing was peripheral blood. All receptors derive from a woman between 50 and 59 years old with acute or convalescent COVID-19. The CDR3 runs from the conserved cysteine through the conserved F or W. The D gene is left open where the match is weak. Clone size is stated in some rows and not others, as once, few, many or a class when expanded.

D: TRBD1
size: once
J: TRBJ1-4
V: TRBV5-4
DNA: TGTGCCAGCAGCTCGGGACAGGGGGCGAATGAAAAACTGTTTTTT
CDR3: CASSSGQGANEKLFF

D: NA
size: NA
J: TRBJ1-3
V: TRBV10-3
DNA: TGTGCCATCAGTGACCGAGCCGGTGGAAACACCATATATTTT
CDR3: CAISDRAGGNTIYF

D: NA
size: NA
J: TRBJ2-2
V: TRBV18
DNA: TGTGCCAGCTCACCGGGGGCAGGGTTCAACGGGGAGCTGTTTTTT
CDR3: CASSPGAGFNGELFF

D: TRBD1
size: NA
J: TRBJ1-2
V: TRBV29-1
DNA: TGCAGCGTGGCAGATAGGGGGCTGGGCTACACCTTC
CDR3: CSVADRGLGYTF

D: TRBD1
size: NA
J: TRBJ1-5
V: TRBV5-5
DNA: TGTGCCAGCAGCTTCTTGGAGGGGGCGCGCGTTCAGCCCCAGCATTTT
CDR3: CASSFLEGARVQPQHF

D: NA
size: NA
J: TRBJ2-1
V: TRBV2
DNA: TGTGCCAGCAATCGGGGGATTTCCTACAATGAGCAGTTCTTC
CDR3: CASNRGISYNEQFF

D: NA
size: NA
J: TRBJ2-1
V: TRBV10-3
DNA: TGTGCCATCAGTGCGGCGATAGCGGCTAACAATGAGCAGTTCTTC
CDR3: CAISAAIAANNEQFF

D: TRBD1
size: NA
J: TRBJ1-2
V: TRBV7-2
DNA: TGTGCCAGCAGCCCTCGAGGCGACAGGGTGCATGGCTACACCTTC
CDR3: CASSPRGDRVHGYTF

D: TRBD1
size: NA
J: TRBJ2-3
V: TRBV25-1
DNA: TGTGCCAGCAGTGATCCCGGACAGGCGACAGATACGCAGTATTTT
CDR3: CASSDPGQATDTQYF

D: TRBD1
size: once
J: TRBJ1-1
V: TRBV27
DNA: TGTGCCAGCAGTCCTCAGGGGGGTACTGAAGCTTTCTTT
CDR3: CASSPQGGTEAFF

D: NA
size: NA
J: TRBJ2-6
V: TRBV14
DNA: TGTGCCACCGATACAATCTGGGCCAACGTCCTGACTTTC
CDR3: CATDTIWANVLTF

D: NA
size: NA
J: TRBJ1-1
V: TRBV6-5
DNA: TGTGCCAGCAGCTACGGGGGGGGCACTGAAGCTTTCTTT
CDR3: CASSYGGGTEAFF

D: NA
size: NA
J: TRBJ1-2
V: TRBV30
DNA: TGTGCCTGGAGAGGACAGTTTTATTATGGCTACACCTTC
CDR3: CAWRGQFYYGYTF

D: NA
size: NA
J: TRBJ1-1
V: TRBV19
DNA: TGTGCCAGTAGACCTCCGGGACAGAACACTGAAGCTTTCTTT
CDR3: CASRPPGQNTEAFF

D: NA
size: NA
J: TRBJ1-1
V: TRBV11-2
DNA: TGTGCCAGCAGCCCCTTCGACAGTCTTACTGAAGCTTTCTTT
CDR3: CASSPFDSLTEAFF

D: TRBD2
size: NA
J: TRBJ2-1
V: TRBV3-1/TRBV3-2
DNA: TGTGCCACCTCCAATTTAGCGGGAGGGCCGAGCAATGAGCAGTTCTTC
CDR3: CATSNLAGGPSNEQFF

D: TRBD2
size: NA
J: TRBJ2-3
V: TRBV4-1
DNA: TGCGCCAGCAGCCAAGATCCCGCGGGAGGTCGTCCAGATACGCAGTATTTT
CDR3: CASSQDPAGGRPDTQYF

D: TRBD2
size: NA
J: TRBJ2-1
V: TRBV7-2
DNA: TGTGCCAGCAGAATCCTAGCGGGAGGGTACAATGAGCAGTTCTTC
CDR3: CASRILAGGYNEQFF

D: NA
size: NA
J: TRBJ1-2
V: TRBV12-3/TRBV12-4
DNA: TGTGCCAGCAGTCGTCACGGGTCGGATGGCTACACCTTC
CDR3: CASSRHGSDGYTF

D: NA
size: once
J: TRBJ1-2
V: TRBV29-1
DNA: TGCAGCGTTGAAACAGGGCCTGGCTACACCTTC
CDR3: CSVETGPGYTF

D: TRBD1
size: NA
J: TRBJ1-4
V: TRBV7-8
DNA: TGTGCCAGCAGCGCTCATCCGTCCGGGACAGGGCCTGAAAAACTGTTTTTT
CDR3: CASSAHPSGTGPEKLFF

D: TRBD1
size: NA
J: TRBJ1-4
V: TRBV5-5
DNA: TGTGCCAGCAGCGGACAGGGATTGGGCACAACTAATGAAAAACTGTTTTTT
CDR3: CASSGQGLGTTNEKLFF

D: NA
size: NA
J: TRBJ1-4
V: TRBV6-5
DNA: TGTGCCAGCAGTTACGTGGGCTTGGGTGAAAAACTGTTTTTT
CDR3: CASSYVGLGEKLFF

D: TRBD1
size: once
J: TRBJ1-2
V: TRBV29-1
DNA: TGCAGCGTTGTCGCAGGGGGGTATGGCTACACCTTC
CDR3: CSVVAGGYGYTF

D: NA
size: few
J: TRBJ2-5
V: TRBV5-1
DNA: TGCGCCAGCAGCTTGAAAGCGGAGACCCAGTACTTC
CDR3: CASSLKAETQYF

D: TRBD2
size: NA
J: TRBJ2-1
V: TRBV11-3
DNA: TGTGCCAGCAGCTTAGGGGCTTTGCGGGGGGCAAGGGATGAGCAGTTCTTC
CDR3: CASSLGALRGARDEQFF

D: NA
size: NA
J: TRBJ2-4
V: TRBV2
DNA: TGTGCCAGCAAGAGGGCAGGTGAAAACATTCAGTACTTC
CDR3: CASKRAGENIQYF

D: NA
size: NA
J: TRBJ2-5
V: TRBV15
DNA: TGTGCCACCAGCAGAGTTAAGGAGGGGACCCAGTACTTC
CDR3: CATSRVKEGTQYF

D: NA
size: NA
J: TRBJ1-3
V: TRBV5-6
DNA: TGTGCCAGCATGCAGTACTCTGGAAACACCATATATTTT
CDR3: CASMQYSGNTIYF

D: NA
size: NA
J: TRBJ1-6
V: TRBV19
DNA: TGTGCCAGCAGGGATAATTCACCCCTCCACTTT
CDR3: CASRDNSPLHF

D: TRBD2
size: NA
J: TRBJ2-7
V: TRBV11-3
DNA: TGTGCCAGCAGCTTAGGCGGGAGCTCCTACGAGCAGTACTTC
CDR3: CASSLGGSSYEQYF

D: NA
size: few
J: TRBJ2-5
V: TRBV7-6
DNA: TGTGCCAGCAGCCATCCCGGTCTGTATCCTATAGAGACCCAGTACTTC
CDR3: CASSHPGLYPIETQYF

D: NA
size: NA
J: TRBJ1-5
V: TRBV18
DNA: TGTGCCAGCTCAAGGGAGAATCAGCCCCAGCATTTT
CDR3: CASSRENQPQHF

D: TRBD2
size: NA
J: TRBJ2-1
V: TRBV4-2
DNA: TGTGCCAGCAGCCAAGTCACTAGCGGGAGTTACAATGAGCAGTTCTTC
CDR3: CASSQVTSGSYNEQFF

D: NA
size: NA
J: TRBJ1-1
V: TRBV30
DNA: TGTGCCAAGGGACTAGACACTGAAGCTTTCTTT
CDR3: CAKGLDTEAFF

D: TRBD1
size: NA
J: TRBJ1-4
V: TRBV7-6
DNA: TGTGCCAGCAGCTCCAGGGGGCTTGGTGAAAAACTGTTTTTT
CDR3: CASSSRGLGEKLFF

D: NA
size: once
J: TRBJ1-2
V: TRBV6-1
DNA: TGTGCCAGCAGTGATGGAGGCCTTATGCTTTTTGGCTACACCTTC
CDR3: CASSDGGLMLFGYTF

D: NA
size: NA
J: TRBJ2-5
V: TRBV6-5
DNA: TGTGCCAGCAGTCTTTCCGGGAGTGGAGAGACCCAGTACTTC
CDR3: CASSLSGSGETQYF

D: NA
size: NA
J: TRBJ1-1
V: TRBV9
DNA: TGTGCCAGCAGCCCTAGTGGGGGGTCCACTGAAGCTTTCTTT
CDR3: CASSPSGGSTEAFF

D: NA
size: few
J: TRBJ2-7
V: TRBV1
DNA: TGCACCAGCAGCCCGGGACTAGCGGGAGGGAGGTCCCTACGGCAGTACTTC
CDR3: CTSSPGLAGGRSLRQYF

D: TRBD2
size: once
J: TRBJ2-1
V: TRBV10-3
DNA: TGTGCCATCGGGGTGGGACTAGCAAACTCCTACAATGAGCAGTTCTTC
CDR3: CAIGVGLANSYNEQFF

D: NA
size: many
J: TRBJ2-1
V: TRBV28
DNA: TGTGCCAGCAGTTTTAGGACAGACTACAATGAGCAGTTCTTC
CDR3: CASSFRTDYNEQFF

D: TRBD2
size: NA
J: TRBJ2-7
V: TRBV20-1
DNA: TGCAGTGCTAGTTTCGGGTCACTAGCGGATACCTACGAGCAGTACTTC
CDR3: CSASFGSLADTYEQYF

D: NA
size: NA
J: TRBJ2-7
V: TRBV29-1
DNA: TGCAGCGTCGGTGAAGCTGACGAGCAGTACTTC
CDR3: CSVGEADEQYF

D: TRBD1
size: NA
J: TRBJ2-7
V: TRBV5-6
DNA: TGTGCCAGCAGCTCCCTAGGACAGGGTAATAACGAGCAGTACTTC
CDR3: CASSSLGQGNNEQYF

D: NA
size: NA
J: TRBJ2-7
V: TRBV7-9
DNA: TGTGCCAGCAGCTCAGGGGAACTCGAGCAGTACTTC
CDR3: CASSSGELEQYF

D: NA
size: NA
J: TRBJ1-5
V: TRBV19
DNA: TGTGCCAGTAGTTGGGAGGGCAATCAGCCCCAGCATTTT
CDR3: CASSWEGNQPQHF

D: NA
size: NA
J: TRBJ1-2
V: TRBV10-3
DNA: TGTGCCATCAGTGAACGGACAGATTATGGCTACACCTTC
CDR3: CAISERTDYGYTF

D: TRBD2
size: NA
J: TRBJ2-1
V: TRBV30
DNA: TGTGCCTGGACCCCGGGGGGGGCAGGTAATGAGCAGTTCTTC
CDR3: CAWTPGGAGNEQFF

D: TRBD1
size: NA
J: TRBJ1-2
V: TRBV11-3
DNA: TGTGCCAGCAGCCCTGGACAGGGGGCCAACTATGGCTACACCTTC
CDR3: CASSPGQGANYGYTF

D: TRBD2
size: once
J: TRBJ2-1
V: TRBV18
DNA: TGTGCCAGCTCCGCGGGACTAGGGGGTGAGCAGTTCTTC
CDR3: CASSAGLGGEQFF